Each of the 20 T cell receptor beta chains below was sequenced from the same sample in a study of shared clonotypes between healthy human individuals (dated by TCRdb to 2018 to 2020). The library relied on the immunoSEQ multiplex PCR assay. TCRdb holds this immuneACCESS table with in-frame rearrangements only. Some clones are missing; in checked studies, unresolved V genes explain under half, and the rest has no known cause. The sample profile shows 470,000 or so clones; about 84% of them were found once. About an eighth of the sample is taken by the ten largest. Sequencing input: PBMCs. Receptor source: a woman aged 35 to 49 in good health. Some clones in this sample may be carry-over from other donors' samples.

The chain carries TRBV6-5 and TRBJ2-7; no firm D call. The CDR3 totals 13 residues. Germline V lookup: CDR1 MNHEY, CDR2 SVGAGI. Trimming removed 2 bases from V and 1 base from J, with 6 bases in between. In DNA, the CDR3 is TGTGCCAGCAGTTACCTTGAGTCCTACGAGCAGTACTTC. This encodes CASSYLESYEQYF.

This clone was seen ten or more times. This CDR3 is also generated by other DNA sequences in the sample. The V and J genes are TRBV5-8 and TRBJ2-2; D is possibly TRBD1 (6 bases). CDR3 length: 14 residues. CDR1 is SGHTS, CDR2 YDEGEE, per germline. Trimming pared 4 bases from V and 4 bases from J, leaving 11 bases between. The CDR3 sequence: CASSTGLVTGELFF. The CDR3 bases are TGTGCCAGCAGCACAGGGTTGGTCACCGGGGAGCTGTTTTTT.

V gene TRBV7-2 combines with J gene TRBJ2-1; 10 nucleotides align to TRBD2. This CDR3 comprises 17 residues. Germline-derived CDR1 and CDR2 are SGHTA and FQGNSA. Trimming removed 1 base from V and 4 bases from J; junction bases left unmatched: 7. CDR3 in amino acids: CASSLGVAGGLYNEQFF. The DNA for the CDR3 is TGTGCCAGCAGCTTAGGGGTAGCGGGAGGTTTGTACAATGAGCAGTTCTTC.

Comments on this clone: A far larger clone is a single base away, which makes a read error likely. The sample contains more than one DNA sequence encoding this CDR3. This chain uses TRBV7-3 with TRBJ1-1; D may be TRBD1 (5 bases). The CDR3 is made up of 13 amino acids. CDR1 is SGHTA and CDR2 is FQGTGA in the germline V gene. The CDR3 DNA reads TGTGCCAGCAGCGCTGGATGGGGGACTGAAGCTTTCTTC. Residues: CASSAGWGTEAFF. The complete variable domain, with remaining parts taken from reference TRBV7-3 and TRBJ1-1, reads GAGVSQTPSNKVTEKGKYVELRCDPISGHTALYWYRQSLGQGPEFLIYFQGTGAADDSGLPNDRFFAVRPEGSVSTLKIQRTERGDSAVYLCASSAGWGTEAFFGQGTRLTVV.

As for this clone: With a far larger clone one base away, a read error is the likely cause. This CDR3 is also generated by other DNA sequences in the sample. The genes are TRBV5-6 and TRBJ1-1; a weak D match, TRBD1 (5 bases). Deletions cut 2 bases from V and 2 bases from J, with 10 bases between. The germline V gene has CDR1 SGHDT and CDR2 YYEEEE. The CDR3 covers 14 residues. Here the CDR3 reads CASSLIRANTEAFF. For the CDR3, the DNA is TGTGCCAGCAGCTTAATCAGGGCAAACACTGAAGCTTTCTTT.

This clone was seen many times. This sample also contains other DNA sequences that code for the same CDR3. This rearrangement joins TRBV25-1 to TRBJ2-6; TRBD1 might be the D (6 bases). CDR1 MGHDK and CDR2 SYGVNS come from the germline V gene. V dropped 2 bases and J dropped 4 bases, with 15 bases sitting between them. The CDR3 is 17 residues long. The CDR3 nucleotides are TGTGCCAGCAGTGAAGTCGGTACAGGGACCGGGGCCAACGTCCTGACTTTC. Translating gives CASSEVGTGTGANVLTF.

Details on this clone: The CDR3 does not end in the conserved phenylalanine or tryptophan, so this is likely a read error. No DNA is shown, since the ends of the CDR3 on it are uncertain; the CDR3 is the one TCRdb lists. The J gene is TRBJ1-1, the V gene TRBV9; the table's TRBD1 call for D was not verified on the DNA. The CDR3 sequence runs 14 residues, both termini included. CDR1 is SGDLS and CDR2 is YYNGEE in the germline V gene. CDR3: CASSVEPDNGYRVS.

This chain connects TRBV4-2 to TRBJ2-3; weak D call: TRBD1 (6 bases). CDR1 LGHNA and CDR2 YNFKEQ come from the germline V gene. The length of the CDR3 is 17 residues. Trimming shortened V by 3 bases and J by 1 base, and 17 bases separated the two germline ends. The DNA for the CDR3 is TGTGCCAGCAGCCACGTTCGACAGGAGAGACGCACAGATACGCAGTATTTT. Protein sequence: CASSHVRQERRTDTQYF.

The chain employs TRBV9 and TRBJ2-1; 8 bases map to TRBD2. In germline, CDR1 is SGDLS, CDR2 YYNGEE. V lost 3 bases and J lost 0; bases outside the gene matches: 2. The CDR3 is made up of 15 amino acids. CDR3 in amino acids: CASSAAGDSYNEQFF. The CDR3 DNA reads as TGTGCCAGCAGCGCAGCGGGAGACTCCTACAATGAGCAGTTCTTC.

On this clone itself: The junction departs from germline at one end; a sequencing error may be responsible. The CDR3, as DNA: TGTGCCAGCAGCACCCCGGGACTAGCGGGAGGAAACACCGGGGAGCTGCTTTTT. Protein product: CASSTPGLAGGNTGELLF. This chain joins TRBV11-2 and TRBJ2-2; 15 nucleotides match TRBD2. CDR3 size: 18 residues. Germline V gene lookup returns CDR1 SGHAT and CDR2 FQNNGV.

Remarks on this clone: A far larger clone is one nucleotide away, so this likely arose from a read error. The V gene is TRBV29-1, the J gene TRBJ2-3, with TRBD2 matching over 7 bases. Germline V gene sequence: CDR1 SQVTM, CDR2 ANQGSEA. V lost 6 bases and J lost 3; bases outside the gene matches: 6. The CDR3 loop spans 13 amino acids. The CDR3 loop is CSVVGRKTDTQYF. Here the CDR3 DNA reads TGCAGCGTGGTCGGGAGGAAGACAGATACGCAGTATTTT.

The rearrangement links TRBV7-2 to TRBJ2-7; 9 positions match TRBD2. The J segment lost 0 bases and the V segment lost 1 base, leaving 7 bases of the junction unmatched. There are 17 residues in the CDR3. CDR1 and CDR2 from the germline V gene are SGHTA and FQGNSA. The CDR3 DNA sequence: TGTGCCAGCAGCTTAGGGGGCGGGAGGGGCCTCTCCTACGAGCAGTACTTC. It is translated as CASSLGGGRGLSYEQYF. The full variable domain, with the rest looked up from reference TRBV7-2 and TRBJ2-7, is GAGVSQSPSNKVTEKGKDVELRCDPISGHTALYWYRQSLGQGLEFLIYFQGNSAPDKSGLPSDRFSAERTGGSVSTLTIQRTQQEDSAVYLCASSLGGGRGLSYEQYFGPGTRLTVT.

The chain uses TRBV7-3 and TRBJ2-3; D not resolved. This CDR3 has 14 residues. Trimming stripped 1 base from V and 4 bases from J, with 9 bases between. CDR1 and CDR2 (germline): SGHTA, FQGTGA. CDR3 loop: CASSLKYPADTQYF. The CDR3 bases are TGTGCCAGCAGCTTAAAATACCCCGCAGATACGCAGTATTTT.

For this clone: Only one base separates this from a far larger clonotype, so it likely reflects a read error. Other DNA sequences within the sample encode an identical CDR3. The chain employs TRBV7-2 and TRBJ2-5; D is possibly TRBD2 (6 bases). V dropped 5 bases and J dropped 2 bases, with 12 bases sitting between them. This CDR3 has 14 amino acids. The germline V gene encodes CDR1 SGHTA and CDR2 FQGNSA. CDR3 nucleotides: TGTGCCAGCAGCCTGGGACTCCGTCAAGAGACCCAGTACTTC. It yields the protein CASSLGLRQETQYF.

In regard to this clone: A far larger clone lies a single base away; this is likely a read error. Other nucleotide sequences from this sample produce the same CDR3. The chain carries TRBV4-2 and TRBJ1-5; D perhaps matches TRBD1 (5 bases). From germline, CDR1 is LGHNA and CDR2 YNFKEQ. There are 16 residues in the CDR3. The DNA of the CDR3 is TGTGCCAGCAGCCAGGACGGGGGGTATAGCAACCAGCCCCAGCATTTT. Translating it yields CASSQDGGYSNQPQHF.

This chain uses TRBV27 with TRBJ2-2; the D gene is possibly TRBD2 (6 bases). Germline V gene lookup returns CDR1 MNHEY and CDR2 SMNVEV (reference sequence). This CDR3 comprises 14 residues. Between the trimmed V and J ends, which lost 7 bases and 4 bases, there was a span of 13 bases. CDR3 DNA: TGTGCCAGCACTCCGGGACTTAGCACCGGGGAGCTGTTTTTT. Translated, it gives CASTPGLSTGELFF.

Concerning this clone: The likely explanation is a read error, given a far larger clone one base away. Different DNA sequences within this sample yield the same CDR3. The chain has TRBV11-2 and TRBJ2-7; D is perhaps TRBD2 (6 bases). This CDR3 spans 13 amino acids. Germline values: CDR1 SGHAT, CDR2 FQNNGV. The CDR3 is CASRLGSAYEQYF. The DNA for the CDR3 is TGTGCTAGCAGACTAGGGTCAGCCTACGAGCAGTACTTC.

A few counts support this clone. The gene calls are TRBV15 and TRBJ2-1; D not certain. The CDR3 has 14 residues. In germline, CDR1 is LNHNV, CDR2 YYDKDF (reference sequence). The V end was cut by 2 bases, the J end by 8 bases, with 13 bases between. The CDR3 spells CATSRPTIHHEQFF. CDR3 DNA sequence: TGTGCCACCAGCAGACCTACGATTCATCATGAGCAGTTCTTC. The full variable domain, completed using reference TRBV15 and TRBJ2-1, is DAMVIQNPRYQVTQFGKPVTLSCSQTLNHNVMYWYQQKSSQAPKLLFHYYDKDFNNEADTPDNFQSRRPNTSFCFLDIRSPGLGDTAMYLCATSRPTIHHEQFFGPGTRLTVL.

This chain links TRBV29-1 with TRBJ2-7, with a weak D call TRBD2 (5 bases). CDR1 and CDR2 (germline): SQVTM, ANQGSEA. V was clipped by 7 bases and J by 4 bases, with 17 bases between them. The CDR3 is 13 residues long. For the CDR3, the DNA is TGCAGCGCCATTGCCCCCCGGGGTTACGAGCAGTACTTC. Protein sequence: CSAIAPRGYEQYF.

The chain employs TRBV7-9 and TRBJ2-5, with D possibly being TRBD1 or TRBD2 (5 bases each). The closer fit of TRBJ2-7 to the DNA end suggests the J call may be wrong. The CDR3 has 12 amino acids. Per the germline V gene, CDR1 is SEHNR and CDR2 is FQNEAQ (reference sequence). CDR3 nucleotides: TGTGCCAGCAGCCCTGGGACCGTCGAGCAGTACTTC. Its protein is CASSPGTVEQYF.